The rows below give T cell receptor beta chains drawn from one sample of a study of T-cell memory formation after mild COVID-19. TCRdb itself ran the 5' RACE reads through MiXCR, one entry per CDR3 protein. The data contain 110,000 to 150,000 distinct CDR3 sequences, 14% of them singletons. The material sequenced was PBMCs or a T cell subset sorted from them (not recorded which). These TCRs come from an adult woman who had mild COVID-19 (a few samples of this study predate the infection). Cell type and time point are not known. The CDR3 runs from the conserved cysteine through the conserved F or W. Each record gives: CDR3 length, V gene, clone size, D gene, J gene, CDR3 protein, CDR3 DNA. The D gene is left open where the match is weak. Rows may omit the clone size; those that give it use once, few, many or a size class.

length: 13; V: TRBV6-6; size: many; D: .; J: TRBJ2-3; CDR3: CASSSGTLESQYF; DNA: TGTGCCAGCAGCTCCGGGACTCTCGAATCGCAGTATTTT
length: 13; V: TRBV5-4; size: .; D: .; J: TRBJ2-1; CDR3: CASSWHQGNEQFF; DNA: TGTGCCAGCAGCTGGCACCAAGGCAATGAGCAGTTCTTC
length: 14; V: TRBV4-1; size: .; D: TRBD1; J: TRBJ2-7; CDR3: CASSQGDRVSEQYF; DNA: TGCGCCAGCAGCCAAGGAGACAGGGTCTCCGAGCAGTACTTC
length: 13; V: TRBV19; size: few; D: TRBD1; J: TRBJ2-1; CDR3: CASTLQGAREQFF; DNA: TGTGCCAGTACCCTTCAGGGGGCAAGGGAGCAGTTCTTC
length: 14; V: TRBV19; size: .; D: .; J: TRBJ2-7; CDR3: CASSIVGSSYEQYF; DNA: TGTGCCAGTAGTATAGTGGGCAGCTCCTACGAGCAGTACTTC
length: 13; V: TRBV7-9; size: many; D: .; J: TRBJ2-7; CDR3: CASSLSQRPEQYF; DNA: TGTGCCAGCAGCTTATCCCAGCGCCCCGAGCAGTACTTC
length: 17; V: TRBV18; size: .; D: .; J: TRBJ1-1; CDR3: CASSPPPVGRDVTEAFF; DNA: TGTGCCAGCTCACCACCGCCCGTCGGCAGGGACGTCACTGAAGCTTTCTTT
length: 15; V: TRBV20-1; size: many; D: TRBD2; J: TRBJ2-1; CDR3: CSARDPGLDGSEQFF; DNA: TGCAGTGCTAGAGATCCGGGACTAGACGGGAGTGAGCAGTTCTTC
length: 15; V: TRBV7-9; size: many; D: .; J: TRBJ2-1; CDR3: CASSLSASLRNEQFF; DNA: TGTGCCAGCAGCTTATCGGCTAGTCTCCGCAATGAGCAGTTCTTC
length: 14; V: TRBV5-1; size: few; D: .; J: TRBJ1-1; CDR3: CASSLARGNTEAFF; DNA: TGCGCCAGCAGCTTGGCAAGGGGGAACACTGAAGCTTTCTTT
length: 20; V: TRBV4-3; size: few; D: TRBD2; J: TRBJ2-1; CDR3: CASSQDRRGLAGFSYNEQFF; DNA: TGCGCCAGCAGCCAAGATAGAAGGGGACTAGCGGGATTCTCCTACAATGAGCAGTTCTTC
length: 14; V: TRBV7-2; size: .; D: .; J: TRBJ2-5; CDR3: CASSPSGALGTQYF; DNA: TGTGCCAGCAGCCCCTCGGGAGCCCTGGGGACCCAGTACTTC
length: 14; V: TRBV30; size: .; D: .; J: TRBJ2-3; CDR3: CAWSDARPPVGQYF; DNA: TGTGCCTGGAGCGACGCTAGACCCCCTGTTGGGCAGTATTTT
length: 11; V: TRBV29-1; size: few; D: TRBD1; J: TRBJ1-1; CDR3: CSAEGTVQAFF; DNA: TGCAGCGCTGAAGGGACAGTTCAAGCTTTCTTT
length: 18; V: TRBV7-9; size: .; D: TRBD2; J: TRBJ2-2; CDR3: CASSYPYAGGQSTGELFF; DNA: TGTGCCAGCAGCTACCCCTATGCGGGAGGGCAAAGCACCGGGGAGCTGTTTTTT
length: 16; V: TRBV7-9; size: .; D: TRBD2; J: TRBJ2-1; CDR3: CASSPTSGVSYNEQFF; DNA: TGTGCCAGCAGCCCTACTAGCGGGGTTTCCTACAATGAGCAGTTCTTC
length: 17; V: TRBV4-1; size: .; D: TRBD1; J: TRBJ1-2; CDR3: CASSHPRQGASDYGYTF; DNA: TGCGCCAGCAGCCACCCTCGGCAGGGGGCGTCTGACTATGGCTACACCTTC
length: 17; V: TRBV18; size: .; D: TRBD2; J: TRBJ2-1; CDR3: CASENAGTSGPYNEQFF; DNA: TGTGCCAGTGAAAACGCCGGGACTAGCGGGCCTTACAATGAGCAGTTCTTC
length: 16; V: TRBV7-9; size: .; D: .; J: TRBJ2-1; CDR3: CASSPRVQGSNNEQFF; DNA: TGTGCCAGCAGCCCAAGGGTCCAGGGGTCGAACAATGAGCAGTTCTTC
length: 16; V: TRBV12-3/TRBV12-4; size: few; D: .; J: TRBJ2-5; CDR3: CASSLRDALLQETQYF; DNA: TGTGCCAGCAGTCTGAGGGACGCCCTACTCCAAGAGACCCAGTACTTC
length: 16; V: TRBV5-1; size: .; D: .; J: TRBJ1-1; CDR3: CASSLAHPSMNTEAFF; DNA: TGCGCCAGCAGCTTGGCCCACCCCAGCATGAACACTGAAGCTTTCTTT
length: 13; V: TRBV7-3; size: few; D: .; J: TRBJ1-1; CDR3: CASSFAKNTEAFF; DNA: TGTGCCAGCAGCTTTGCGAAGAACACTGAAGCTTTCTTT
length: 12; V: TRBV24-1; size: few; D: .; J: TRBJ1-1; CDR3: CATSDHGQEAFF; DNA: TGTGCCACCAGTGACCATGGACAGGAAGCTTTCTTT
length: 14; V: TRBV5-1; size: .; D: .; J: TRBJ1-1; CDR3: CASSLTDPDTEAFF; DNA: TGCGCCAGCAGCTTGACCGACCCCGACACTGAAGCTTTCTTT